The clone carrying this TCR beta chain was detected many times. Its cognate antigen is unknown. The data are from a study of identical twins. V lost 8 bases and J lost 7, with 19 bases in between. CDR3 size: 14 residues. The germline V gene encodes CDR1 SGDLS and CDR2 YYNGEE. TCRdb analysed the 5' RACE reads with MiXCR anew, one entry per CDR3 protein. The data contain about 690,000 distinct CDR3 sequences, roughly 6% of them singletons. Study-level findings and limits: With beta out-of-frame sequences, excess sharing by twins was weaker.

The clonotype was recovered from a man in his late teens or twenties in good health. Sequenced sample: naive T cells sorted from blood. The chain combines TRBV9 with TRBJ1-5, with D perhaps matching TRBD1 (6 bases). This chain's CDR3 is CASGPGQGPQPQHF. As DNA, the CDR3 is TGTGCCAGTGGACCGGGGCAGGGGCCCCAGCCCCAGCATTTT.